This TCR beta chain was recovered during a study of blood T cell repertoires in COVID-19. Across the study: Some COVID-19 samples were acute and others convalescent; all came from the United States, Italy and Spain. T cells, B-cell-depleted T cells, or PBMCs provided the cDNA or gDNA that served as material.

Original processing methods: Reference gene primer amplification yielded estimated nucleated cell counts. Assay used: immunoSEQ multiplex PCR; TCRdb lists only in-frame clones, some missing. V and J calls and clone size are given by that table; D and trimming were obtained from the DNA. The profile shows 250,000 to 300,000 clones, around four fifths of them singletons. Trimming cost V 0 bases and J 8 bases, with 17 bases left between them. There are 15 residues in the CDR3. Germline V gene data show CDR1 as SQVTM and CDR2 as ANQGSEA. The V and J genes are TRBV29-1 and TRBJ2-1; a possible D gene is TRBD1 (7 bases). Specimen: peripheral blood. The sequence was collected from an elderly man with acute or convalescent COVID-19. CDR3 DNA sequence: TGCAGCGTTGAAGAGAGGAGGGGGCGTCTGGATGAGCAGTTCTTC. This encodes CSVEERRGRLDEQFF.